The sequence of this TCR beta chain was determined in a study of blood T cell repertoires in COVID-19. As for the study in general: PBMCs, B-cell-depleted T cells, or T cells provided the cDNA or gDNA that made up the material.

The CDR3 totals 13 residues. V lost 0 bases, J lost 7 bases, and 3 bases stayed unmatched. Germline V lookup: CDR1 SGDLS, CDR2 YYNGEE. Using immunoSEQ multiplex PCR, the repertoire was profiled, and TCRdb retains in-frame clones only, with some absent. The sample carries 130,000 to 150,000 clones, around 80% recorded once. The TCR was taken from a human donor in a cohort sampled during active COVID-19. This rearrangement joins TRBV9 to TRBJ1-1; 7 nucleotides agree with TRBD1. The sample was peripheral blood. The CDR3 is CASSVGTGLEAFF. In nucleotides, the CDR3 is TGTGCCAGCAGCGTAGGGACAGGTCTTGAAGCTTTCTTT.